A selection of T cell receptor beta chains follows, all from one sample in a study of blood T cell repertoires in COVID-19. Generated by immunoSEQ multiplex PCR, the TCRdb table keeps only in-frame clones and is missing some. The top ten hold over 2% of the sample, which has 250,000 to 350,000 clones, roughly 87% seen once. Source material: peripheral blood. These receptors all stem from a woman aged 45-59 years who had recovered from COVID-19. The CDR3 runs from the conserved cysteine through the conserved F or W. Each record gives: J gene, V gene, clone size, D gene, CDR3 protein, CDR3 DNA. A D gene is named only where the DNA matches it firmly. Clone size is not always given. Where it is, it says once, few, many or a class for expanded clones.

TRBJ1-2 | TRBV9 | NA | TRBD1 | CASSGNGQGRYGYTF | TGTGCCAGCAGCGGGAACGGACAGGGAAGATATGGCTACACCTTC
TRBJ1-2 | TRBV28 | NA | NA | CASSPITTDRFNYGYTF | TGTGCCAGCAGTCCTATCACCACCGACAGGTTTAACTATGGCTACACCTTC
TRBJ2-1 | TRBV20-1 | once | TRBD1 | CSAIDRVDEQFF | TGCAGTGCTATTGACAGGGTTGATGAGCAGTTCTTC
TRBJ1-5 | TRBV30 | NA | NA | CAWSVGGARQPQHF | TGTGCCTGGAGTGTAGGAGGGGCCCGGCAGCCCCAGCATTTT
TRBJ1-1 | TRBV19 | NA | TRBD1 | CASSPETGALNTEAFF | TGTGCCAGTAGCCCTGAAACAGGGGCCCTTAACACTGAAGCTTTCTTT
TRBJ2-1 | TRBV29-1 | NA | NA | CSVERESFLNEQFF | TGCAGCGTTGAAAGGGAGTCCTTTTTGAATGAGCAGTTCTTC
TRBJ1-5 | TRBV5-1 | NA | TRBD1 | CASSDTGGQPQHF | TGCGCCAGCAGTGATACAGGGGGACAGCCCCAGCATTTT
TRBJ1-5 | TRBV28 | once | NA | CASSFEGFNQPQHF | TGTGCCAGCAGTTTCGAGGGTTTCAATCAGCCCCAGCATTTT
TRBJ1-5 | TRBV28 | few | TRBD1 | CASSFEGAGNQPQHF | TGTGCCAGCAGTTTTGAGGGGGCGGGTAATCAGCCCCAGCATTTT
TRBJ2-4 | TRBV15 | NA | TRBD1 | CATSRASGTGGLNIQYF | TGTGCCACCAGCAGAGCCTCCGGGACAGGGGGCTTAAACATTCAGTACTTC
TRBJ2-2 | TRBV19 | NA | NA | CASSIDSGAVTGELFF | TGTGCCAGTAGTATAGATTCTGGGGCAGTCACCGGGGAGCTGTTTTTT
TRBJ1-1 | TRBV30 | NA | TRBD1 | CAWMDRVTEAFF | TGTGCCTGGATGGACAGGGTGACTGAAGCTTTCTTT
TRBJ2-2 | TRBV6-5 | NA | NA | CASSPTQGNTGELFF | TGTGCCAGCAGTCCTACACAGGGTAATACCGGGGAGCTGTTTTTT
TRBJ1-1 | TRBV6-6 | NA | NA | CASSYSSVGTEAFF | TGTGCCAGCAGTTACTCCAGCGTCGGCACTGAAGCTTTCTTT
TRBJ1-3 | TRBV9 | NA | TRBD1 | CASSLGQGNGNTIYF | TGTGCCAGCAGCTTGGGACAGGGGAACGGAAACACCATATATTTT
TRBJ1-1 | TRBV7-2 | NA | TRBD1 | CASSSNNFGTGAFF | TGTGCCAGCAGCTCAAACAACTTCGGGACAGGAGCTTTCTTT
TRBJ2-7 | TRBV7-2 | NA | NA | CASSSLPKGRTYEQYF | TGTGCCAGCAGCTCCTTGCCTAAGGGGAGGACCTACGAGCAGTACTTC
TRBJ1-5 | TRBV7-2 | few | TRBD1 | CASSSRTGGSGRAQHF | TGTGCCAGCAGCTCACGGACAGGGGGCTCGGGTAGGGCCCAGCATTTT
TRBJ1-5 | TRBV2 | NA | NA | CASSELNPNQPQHF | TGTGCCAGCAGTGAGCTAAACCCCAATCAGCCCCAGCATTTT
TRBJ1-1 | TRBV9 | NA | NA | CASSVAGYTEAFF | TGTGCCAGCAGCGTAGCAGGGTACACTGAAGCTTTCTTT
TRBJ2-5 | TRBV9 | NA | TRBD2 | CASSEGGGFQETQYF | TGTGCCAGCAGCGAGGGCGGGGGGTTCCAAGAGACCCAGTACTTC
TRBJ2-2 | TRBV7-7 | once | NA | CASSPTGNTGELFF | TGTGCTAGCAGCCCCACAGGGAACACCGGGGAGCTGTTTTTT
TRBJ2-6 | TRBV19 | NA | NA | CASSTRVLLSGANVLTF | TGTGCCAGTAGTACCCGGGTCCTACTCTCTGGGGCCAACGTCCTGACTTTC
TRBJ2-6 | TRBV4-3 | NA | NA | CASSQVHSAGVGANVLTF | TGCGCCAGCAGCCAAGTTCACTCCGCCGGGGTAGGGGCCAACGTCCTGACTTTC
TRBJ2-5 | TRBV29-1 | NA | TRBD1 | CSVPQGARRETQYF | TGCAGCGTTCCTCAGGGGGCGCGTAGAGAGACCCAGTACTTC
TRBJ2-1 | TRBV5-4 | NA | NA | CASSFRGSNFGFF | TGTGCCAGCAGCTTTAGAGGATCGAACTTCGGGTTCTTC
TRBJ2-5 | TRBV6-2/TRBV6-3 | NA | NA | CASSYMASPPWRIQYF | TGTGCCAGCAGTTACATGGCTAGCCCGCCATGGAGGATCCAGTACTTC
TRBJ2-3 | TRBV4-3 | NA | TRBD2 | CASSRGGKGDTQYF | TGCGCCAGCAGCCGGGGGGGAAAGGGAGATACGCAGTATTTT
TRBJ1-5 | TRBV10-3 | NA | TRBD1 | CAIRSGQGDQPQHF | TGTGCCATCAGGAGTGGACAGGGAGATCAGCCCCAGCATTTT
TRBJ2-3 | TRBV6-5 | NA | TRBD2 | CASSYSGGTATDTQYF | TGTGCCAGCAGTTACTCCGGGGGGACTGCCACAGATACGCAGTATTTT
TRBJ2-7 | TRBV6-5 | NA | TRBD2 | CASSYSGTSDFEQYF | TGTGCCAGCAGTTACTCGGGGACTAGCGATTTCGAGCAGTACTTC
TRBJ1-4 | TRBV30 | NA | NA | CAWSVRGSTNEKLFF | TGTGCCTGGAGTGTACGGGGTTCAACTAATGAAAAACTGTTTTTT
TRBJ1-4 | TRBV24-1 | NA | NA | CATSDLGALRGVEEKLFF | TGTGCCACCAGTGATTTGGGTGCCCTCAGAGGCGTAGAGGAAAAACTGTTTTTT
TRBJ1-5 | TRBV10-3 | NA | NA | CAISESRGRGSGNQPQHF | TGTGCCATCAGTGAGTCGCGAGGACGAGGGTCGGGCAATCAGCCCCAGCATTTT
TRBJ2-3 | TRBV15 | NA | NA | CATSPFSGTDTQYF | TGTGCCACCAGCCCATTTTCGGGCACAGATACGCAGTATTTT